This T cell receptor beta chain was captured in a study of cytomegalovirus exposure and HLA in healthy donors. Study-wide results and limits: Later analysis revealed greater clonal expansion in HLA-associated TCR beta chains than in equally common others. Previously analyzed data showed that most TCR beta V segments were productive at a frequency of about 90% or about 30%.

The V gene lost 6 bases and the J gene lost 8 bases, with 11 bases spanning the gap. Germline-derived CDR1 and CDR2 are SEHNR and FQNEAQ (reference sequence). The CDR3 covers 13 residues. Concerning this clone itself: The antigen is undetermined.

The primer mix had 60 Vbeta and 13 Jbeta primers. Some clones are missing from TCRdb's copy, which holds only in-frame ones; the method was immunoSEQ multiplex PCR. The table shows some 180,000 clones, with roughly 82% occurring only once. Specimen: PBMCs. This sequence originates from a man aged 40-50 years in good health and CMV-seronegative. The J gene is TRBJ1-6, the V gene TRBV7-9; D gene unclear. The CDR3 coding sequence is TGTGCCAGCAGGAGGGAGGGAGATTCACCCCTCCACTTT. It specifies CASRREGDSPLHF.